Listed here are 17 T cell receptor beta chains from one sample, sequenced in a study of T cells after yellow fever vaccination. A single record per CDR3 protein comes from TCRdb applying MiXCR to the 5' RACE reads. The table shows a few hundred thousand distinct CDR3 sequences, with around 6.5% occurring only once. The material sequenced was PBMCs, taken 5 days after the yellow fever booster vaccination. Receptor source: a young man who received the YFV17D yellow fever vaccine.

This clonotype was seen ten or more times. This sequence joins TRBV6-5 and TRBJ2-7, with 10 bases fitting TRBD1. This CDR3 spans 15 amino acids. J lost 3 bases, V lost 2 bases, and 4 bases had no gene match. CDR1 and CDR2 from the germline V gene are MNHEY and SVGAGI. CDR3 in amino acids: CASSYRDRGIYEQYF. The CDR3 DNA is TGTGCCAGCAGTTACCGGGACAGGGGCATCTACGAGCAGTACTTC.

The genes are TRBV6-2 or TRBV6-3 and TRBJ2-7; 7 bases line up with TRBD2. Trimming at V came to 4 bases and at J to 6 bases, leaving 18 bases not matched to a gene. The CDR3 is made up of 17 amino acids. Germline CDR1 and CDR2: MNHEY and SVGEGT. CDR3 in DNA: TGTGCCAGCAGTTCCCTCAACCTAGGGCGGGGGATGCTCGAGCAGTACTTC. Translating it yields CASSSLNLGRGMLEQYF.

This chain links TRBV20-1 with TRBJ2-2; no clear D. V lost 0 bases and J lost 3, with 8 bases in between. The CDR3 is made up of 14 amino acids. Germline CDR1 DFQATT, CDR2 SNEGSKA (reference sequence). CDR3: CSARDLGYTGELFF. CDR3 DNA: TGCAGTGCTAGAGATCTCGGGTACACCGGGGAGCTGTTTTTT.

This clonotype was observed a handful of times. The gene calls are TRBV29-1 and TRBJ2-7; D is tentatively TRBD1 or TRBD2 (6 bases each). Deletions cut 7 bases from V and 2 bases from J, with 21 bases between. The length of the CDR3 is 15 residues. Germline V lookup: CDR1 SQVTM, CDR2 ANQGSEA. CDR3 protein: CSARKTSKGAYEQYF. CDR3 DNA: TGCAGCGCAAGAAAAACTAGCAAGGGGGCCTACGAGCAGTACTTC.

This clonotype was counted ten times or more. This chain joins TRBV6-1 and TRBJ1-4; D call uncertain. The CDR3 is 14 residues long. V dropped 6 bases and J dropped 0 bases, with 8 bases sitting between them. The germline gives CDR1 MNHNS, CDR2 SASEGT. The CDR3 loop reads CASSRGTTNEKLFF. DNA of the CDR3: TGTGCCAGCAGCAGAGGGACAACTAATGAAAAACTGTTTTTT.

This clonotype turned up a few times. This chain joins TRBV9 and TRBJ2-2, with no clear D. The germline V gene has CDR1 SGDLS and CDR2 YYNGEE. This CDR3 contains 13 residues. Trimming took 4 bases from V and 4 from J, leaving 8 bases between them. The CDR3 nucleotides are TGTGCCAGCAGCTTTCAAGCCACCGGGGAGCTGTTTTTT. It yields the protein CASSFQATGELFF.

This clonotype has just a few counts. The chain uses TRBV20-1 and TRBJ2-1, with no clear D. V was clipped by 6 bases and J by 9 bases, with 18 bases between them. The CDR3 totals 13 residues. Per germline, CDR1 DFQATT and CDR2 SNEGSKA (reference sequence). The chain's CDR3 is CSAPSTLLAEQFF. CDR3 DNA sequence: TGCAGTGCCCCCTCGACCCTCCTCGCTGAGCAGTTCTTC.

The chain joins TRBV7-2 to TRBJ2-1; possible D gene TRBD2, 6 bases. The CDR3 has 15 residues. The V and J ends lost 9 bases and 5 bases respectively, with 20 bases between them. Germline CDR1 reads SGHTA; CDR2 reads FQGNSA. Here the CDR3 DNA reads TGTGCCAGTGCCCCCCGAGCGGGCCCAAACAATGAGCAGTTCTTC. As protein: CASAPRAGPNNEQFF.

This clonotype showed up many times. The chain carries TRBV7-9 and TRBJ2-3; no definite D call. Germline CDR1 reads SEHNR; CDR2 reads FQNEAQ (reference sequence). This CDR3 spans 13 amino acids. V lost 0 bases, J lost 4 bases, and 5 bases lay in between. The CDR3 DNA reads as TGTGCCAGCAGCTTAGCGTATGCAGATACGCAGTATTTT. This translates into CASSLAYADTQYF.

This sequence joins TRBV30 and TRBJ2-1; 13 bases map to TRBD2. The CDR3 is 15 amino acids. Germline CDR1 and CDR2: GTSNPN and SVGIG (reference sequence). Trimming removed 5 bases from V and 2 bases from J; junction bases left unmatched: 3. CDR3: CAWAGTSGTYNEQFF. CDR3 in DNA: TGTGCCTGGGCAGGGACTAGCGGGACCTACAATGAGCAGTTCTTC.

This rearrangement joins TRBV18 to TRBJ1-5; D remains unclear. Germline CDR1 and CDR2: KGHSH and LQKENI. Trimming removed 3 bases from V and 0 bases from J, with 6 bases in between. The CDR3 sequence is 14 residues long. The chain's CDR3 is CASSPMDSNQPQHF. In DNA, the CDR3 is TGTGCCAGCTCACCTATGGATAGCAATCAGCCCCAGCATTTT.

In DNA form, the CDR3 reads TGTACCTGCAGTTATTACTCGCTCCGGGACAGCCATAACTATGGCTACACCTTC. It yields the protein CTCSYYSLRDSHNYGYTF. The chain has TRBV12-3 or TRBV12-4 and TRBJ1-2; 7 nucleotides match TRBD1. The CDR3 spans 18 residues.

The CDR3 coding sequence is TGTGCCAGCAGCGTAGCCGTGGGGGCCTCTGGAAACACCATATATTTT. It translates to CASSVAVGASGNTIYF. The chain combines TRBV9 with TRBJ1-3, with a tentative D call TRBD1 (6 bases). Germline V CDR1 and CDR2: SGDLS, YYNGEE. Trimming stripped 0 bases from V and 0 bases from J, with 10 bases between. There are 16 residues in the CDR3.

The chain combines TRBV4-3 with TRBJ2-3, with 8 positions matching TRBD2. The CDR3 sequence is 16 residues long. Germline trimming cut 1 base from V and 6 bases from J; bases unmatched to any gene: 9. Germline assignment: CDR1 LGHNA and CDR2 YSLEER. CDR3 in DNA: TGCGCCAGCAGCCAAGCCCTAGCGGGCACCAGGGATACGCAGTATTTT. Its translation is CASSQALAGTRDTQYF.

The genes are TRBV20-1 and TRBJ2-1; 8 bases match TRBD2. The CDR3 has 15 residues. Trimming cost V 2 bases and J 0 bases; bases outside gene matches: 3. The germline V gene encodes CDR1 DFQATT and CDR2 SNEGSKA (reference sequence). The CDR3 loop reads CSARPSGSSYNEQFF. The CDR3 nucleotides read TGCAGTGCTAGACCAAGCGGGAGCTCCTACAATGAGCAGTTCTTC.

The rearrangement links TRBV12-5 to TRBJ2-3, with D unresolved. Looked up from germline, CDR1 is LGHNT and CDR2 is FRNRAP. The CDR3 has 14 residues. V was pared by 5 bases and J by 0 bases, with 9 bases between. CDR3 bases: TGTGCTAGTGGTCTAGAGCCTAGCACAGATACGCAGTATTTT. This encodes CASGLEPSTDTQYF.

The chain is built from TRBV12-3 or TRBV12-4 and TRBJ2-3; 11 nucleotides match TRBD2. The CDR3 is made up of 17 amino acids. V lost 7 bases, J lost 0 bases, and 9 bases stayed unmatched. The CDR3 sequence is CASIPGLAAPSTDTQYF. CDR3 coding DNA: TGTGCCAGCATCCCGGGACTAGCGGCACCTAGCACAGATACGCAGTATTTT.